This is a list of T cell receptor beta chains from one sample in a study of CD8 T cells in Susac syndrome. A single record per CDR3 protein comes from TCRdb applying MiXCR to the immunoSEQ multiplex PCR reads. The sample has around 270,000 distinct CDR3 sequences; over 75% are singletons. Material: CD8+ T cells from PBMCs. All receptors come from a human donor with multiple sclerosis. CDR3s include the opening cysteine and the closing phenylalanine or tryptophan. Fields, in order: V gene, D gene, J gene, clone size, CDR3 DNA, CDR3 protein. The D gene is left open where the match is weak. Rows give clone size only sometimes, using once, few, many, or a class for an expanded clone.

v_gene: TRBV27
d_gene: NA
j_gene: TRBJ2-2
abundance: NA
CDR3nt: TGTGCCAGCAGCTCCAACGGGGAGCTGTTTTTT
CDR3aa: CASSSNGELFF

v_gene: TRBV13
d_gene: NA
j_gene: TRBJ2-6
abundance: NA
CDR3nt: TGTGCCAGCAGCTTAGCTAAGACAAGCACCCACTCTGGGGCCAACGTCCTGACTTTC
CDR3aa: CASSLAKTSTHSGANVLTF

v_gene: TRBV12-3/TRBV12-4
d_gene: TRBD1
j_gene: TRBJ1-5
abundance: few
CDR3nt: TGTGCCAGCAGGGAAACAGGGGGCGGGAATCAGCCCCAGCATTTT
CDR3aa: CASRETGGGNQPQHF

v_gene: TRBV20-1
d_gene: TRBD1
j_gene: TRBJ1-2
abundance: NA
CDR3nt: TGCAGTGCTAGAGAGGAGGACAGGGGAATCTATGGCTACACCTTC
CDR3aa: CSAREEDRGIYGYTF

v_gene: TRBV27
d_gene: TRBD1
j_gene: TRBJ1-6
abundance: NA
CDR3nt: TGTGCCTCATGGGACAGGGGAGACGGTAATTCACCCCTCCACTTT
CDR3aa: CASWDRGDGNSPLHF

v_gene: TRBV27
d_gene: NA
j_gene: TRBJ2-2
abundance: once
CDR3nt: TGTGCCAGCAGTTTAGGTTGGAAGGGGGAGCTGTTTTTT
CDR3aa: CASSLGWKGELFF

v_gene: TRBV28
d_gene: NA
j_gene: TRBJ2-1
abundance: NA
CDR3nt: TGTGCCAGCAGTTTTATTTTCGGGGGATCCCAACACAATGAGCAGTTCTTC
CDR3aa: CASSFIFGGSQHNEQFF

v_gene: TRBV25-1
d_gene: NA
j_gene: TRBJ2-1
abundance: NA
CDR3nt: TGTGCCAGCAGTGAGGGCGGGATCTACAATGAGCAGTTCTTC
CDR3aa: CASSEGGIYNEQFF

v_gene: TRBV6-5
d_gene: NA
j_gene: TRBJ1-2
abundance: NA
CDR3nt: TGTGCCAGCAGAGCAAGACTCCCGGCGGACTATGGCTACACCTTC
CDR3aa: CASRARLPADYGYTF

v_gene: TRBV9
d_gene: NA
j_gene: TRBJ2-7
abundance: NA
CDR3nt: TGTGCCAGCAGCGTAGGTCTAGCGCTGGGGCCAGGATCCTACGAGCAGTACTTC
CDR3aa: CASSVGLALGPGSYEQYF

v_gene: TRBV7-3
d_gene: NA
j_gene: TRBJ1-2
abundance: NA
CDR3nt: TGTGCCAGCAGCTTGGTGCCGGGACCGCGAGGGGACTATGGCTACACCTTC
CDR3aa: CASSLVPGPRGDYGYTF

v_gene: TRBV6-2/TRBV6-3
d_gene: NA
j_gene: TRBJ2-5
abundance: NA
CDR3nt: TGTGCCAGCAGTGACGGACTTGGTGGAGCCCAGTACTTC
CDR3aa: CASSDGLGGAQYF

v_gene: TRBV7-2
d_gene: TRBD1
j_gene: TRBJ1-2
abundance: NA
CDR3nt: TGTGCCAGCAGCTTAGTGGGGGACAGGGGCTACGGCTACACCTTC
CDR3aa: CASSLVGDRGYGYTF

v_gene: TRBV7-9
d_gene: NA
j_gene: TRBJ2-3
abundance: NA
CDR3nt: TGTGCCAGCAGCTTGCCCGGGGATACGCAGTATTTT
CDR3aa: CASSLPGDTQYF

v_gene: TRBV11-1
d_gene: TRBD2
j_gene: TRBJ2-1
abundance: NA
CDR3nt: TGTGCCAGCAGCTTAGCTGGAGGTAGCGGGGCTATCGATGAGCAGTTCTTC
CDR3aa: CASSLAGGSGAIDEQFF

v_gene: TRBV29-1
d_gene: NA
j_gene: TRBJ2-3
abundance: NA
CDR3nt: TGCAGTTTCCGACAGCCTAGCACAGATACGCAGTATTTT
CDR3aa: CSFRQPSTDTQYF

v_gene: TRBV11-1
d_gene: TRBD2
j_gene: TRBJ2-1
abundance: NA
CDR3nt: TGTGCCAGCAGCCAGGTACTAGCGGGAGAAGGGGGTGAGCAGTTCTTC
CDR3aa: CASSQVLAGEGGEQFF

v_gene: TRBV6-5
d_gene: NA
j_gene: TRBJ2-1
abundance: NA
CDR3nt: TGTGCCAGCAGTCCCCGGGCGCTAGGGGGAAGTGAGCAGTTCTTC
CDR3aa: CASSPRALGGSEQFF

v_gene: TRBV6-2/TRBV6-3
d_gene: NA
j_gene: TRBJ2-5
abundance: NA
CDR3nt: TGTGCCAGCAGTTGGGACGCCCAAGAGACCCAGTACTTC
CDR3aa: CASSWDAQETQYF

v_gene: TRBV12-3/TRBV12-4
d_gene: NA
j_gene: TRBJ2-7
abundance: NA
CDR3nt: TGTGCCAGCAGTTTTCGGACCCCTGACTACGAGCAGTACTTC
CDR3aa: CASSFRTPDYEQYF

v_gene: TRBV6-5
d_gene: TRBD1
j_gene: TRBJ2-5
abundance: NA
CDR3nt: TGTGCCGGCAGTTACTACGGGACAGAAGAGACCCAGTACTTC
CDR3aa: CAGSYYGTEETQYF

v_gene: TRBV6-2/TRBV6-3
d_gene: NA
j_gene: TRBJ1-2
abundance: NA
CDR3nt: TGTGCCAGCAGCCGAAGTCCGGGACACATAATTTCTAACTATGGCTACACCTTC
CDR3aa: CASSRSPGHIISNYGYTF

v_gene: TRBV4-3
d_gene: TRBD2
j_gene: TRBJ2-5
abundance: NA
CDR3nt: TGCGCCAGCAGCCAAGATTTAGCGGCTAGCGGGGAAGAGACCCAGTACTTC
CDR3aa: CASSQDLAASGEETQYF